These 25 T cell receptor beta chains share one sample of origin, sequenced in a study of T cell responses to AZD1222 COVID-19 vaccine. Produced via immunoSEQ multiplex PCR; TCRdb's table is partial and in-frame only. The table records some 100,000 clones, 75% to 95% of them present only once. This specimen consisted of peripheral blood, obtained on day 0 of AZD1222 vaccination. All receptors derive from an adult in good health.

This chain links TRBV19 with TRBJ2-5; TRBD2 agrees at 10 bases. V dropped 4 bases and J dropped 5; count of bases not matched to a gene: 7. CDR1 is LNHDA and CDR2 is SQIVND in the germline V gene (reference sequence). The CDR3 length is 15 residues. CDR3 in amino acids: CASSTRTSGWETQYF. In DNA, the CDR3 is TGTGCCAGTAGTACGCGGACTAGCGGATGGGAGACCCAGTACTTC.

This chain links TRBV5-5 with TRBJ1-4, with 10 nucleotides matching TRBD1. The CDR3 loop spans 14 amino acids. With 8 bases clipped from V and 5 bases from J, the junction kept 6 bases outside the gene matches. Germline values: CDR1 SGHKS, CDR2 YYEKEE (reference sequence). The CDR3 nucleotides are TGTGCCAGTCAGCCGGGACAGGGGAATGAAAAACTGTTTTTT. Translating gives CASQPGQGNEKLFF.

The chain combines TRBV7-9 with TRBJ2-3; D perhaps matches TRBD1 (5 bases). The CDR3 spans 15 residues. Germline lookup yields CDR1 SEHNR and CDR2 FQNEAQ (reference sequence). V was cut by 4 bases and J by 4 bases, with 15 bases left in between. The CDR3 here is CASSSQGREADTQYF. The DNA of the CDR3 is TGTGCCAGCAGCTCTCAGGGAAGGGAAGCAGATACGCAGTATTTT.

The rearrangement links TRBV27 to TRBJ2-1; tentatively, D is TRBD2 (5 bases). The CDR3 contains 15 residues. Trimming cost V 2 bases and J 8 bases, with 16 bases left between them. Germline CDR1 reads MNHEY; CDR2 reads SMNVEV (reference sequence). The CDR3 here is CASSLLLDRGYEQFF. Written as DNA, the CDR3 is TGTGCCAGCAGTTTACTTCTTGATCGCGGGTATGAGCAGTTCTTC.

The CDR3 loop is CASSQDIGRDRAVSYEQYF. The CDR3 DNA follows: TGTGCCAGCAGCCAAGATATCGGCCGGGACAGGGCAGTTTCCTACGAGCAGTACTTC. J is TRBJ2-7 and V is TRBV4-2; 9 nucleotides agree with TRBD1. The J segment lost 1 base and the V segment lost 0 bases, leaving 13 bases of the junction unmatched. The CDR3 covers 19 residues. Germline values: CDR1 LGHNA, CDR2 YNFKEQ.

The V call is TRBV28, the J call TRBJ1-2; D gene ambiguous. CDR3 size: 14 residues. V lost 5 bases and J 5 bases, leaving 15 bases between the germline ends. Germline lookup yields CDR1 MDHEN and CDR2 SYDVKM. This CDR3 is CASSLRGGWYGYTF. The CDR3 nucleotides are TGTGCCAGCAGTCTTCGGGGAGGGTGGTATGGCTACACCTTC.

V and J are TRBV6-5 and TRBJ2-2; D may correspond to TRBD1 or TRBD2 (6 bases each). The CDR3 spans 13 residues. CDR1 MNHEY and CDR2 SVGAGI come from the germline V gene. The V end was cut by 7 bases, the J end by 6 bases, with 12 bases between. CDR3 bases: TGTGCCAGCAACTACAGGGAGGCCGGGGAGCTGTTTTTT. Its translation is CASNYREAGELFF.

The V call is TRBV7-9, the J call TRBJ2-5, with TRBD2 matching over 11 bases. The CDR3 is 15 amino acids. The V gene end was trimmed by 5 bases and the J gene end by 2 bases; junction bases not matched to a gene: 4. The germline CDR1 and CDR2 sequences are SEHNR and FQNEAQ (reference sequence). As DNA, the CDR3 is TGTGCCAGCAGCGATCGACTAGCGGGGCAAGAGACCCAGTACTTC. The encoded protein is CASSDRLAGQETQYF.

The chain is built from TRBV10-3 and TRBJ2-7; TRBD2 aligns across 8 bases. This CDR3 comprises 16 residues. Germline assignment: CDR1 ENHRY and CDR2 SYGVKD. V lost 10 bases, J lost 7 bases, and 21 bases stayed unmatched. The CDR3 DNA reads TGTGCCACGCGCCGGAGTGGGCTAGCGGGTGCTGGGGAGCAGTACTTC. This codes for CATRRSGLAGAGEQYF.

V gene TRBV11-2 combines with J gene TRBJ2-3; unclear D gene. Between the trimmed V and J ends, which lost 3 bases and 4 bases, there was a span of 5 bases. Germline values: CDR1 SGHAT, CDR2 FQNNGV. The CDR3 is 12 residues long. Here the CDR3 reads CASSLKPDTQYF. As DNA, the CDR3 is TGTGCCAGCAGCTTGAAACCAGATACGCAGTATTTT. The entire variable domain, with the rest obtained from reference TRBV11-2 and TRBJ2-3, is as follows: EAGVAQSPRYKIIEKRQSVAFWCNPISGHATLYWYQQILGQGPKLLIQFQNNGVVDDSQLPKDRFSAERLKGVDSTLKIQPAKLEDSAVYLCASSLKPDTQYFGPGTRLTVL.

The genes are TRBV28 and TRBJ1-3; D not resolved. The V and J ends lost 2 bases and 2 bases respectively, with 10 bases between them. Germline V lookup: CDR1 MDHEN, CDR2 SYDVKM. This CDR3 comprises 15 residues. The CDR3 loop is CASSLPARTGNTIYF. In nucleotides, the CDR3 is TGTGCCAGCAGTTTACCTGCAAGGACTGGAAACACCATATATTTT. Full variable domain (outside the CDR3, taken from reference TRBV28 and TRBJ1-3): DVKVTQSSRYLVKRTGEKVFLECVQDMDHENMFWYRQDPGLGLRLIYFSYDVKMKEKGDIPEGYSVSREKKERFSLILESASTNQTSMYLCASSLPARTGNTIYFGEGSWLTVV.

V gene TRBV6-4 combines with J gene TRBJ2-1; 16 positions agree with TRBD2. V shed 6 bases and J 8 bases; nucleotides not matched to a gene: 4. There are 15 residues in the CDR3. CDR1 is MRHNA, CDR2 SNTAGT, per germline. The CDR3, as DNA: TGTGCCAGCAGGAAGGGGACTAGCGGGGGGGATGAGCAGTTCTTC. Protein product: CASRKGTSGGDEQFF.

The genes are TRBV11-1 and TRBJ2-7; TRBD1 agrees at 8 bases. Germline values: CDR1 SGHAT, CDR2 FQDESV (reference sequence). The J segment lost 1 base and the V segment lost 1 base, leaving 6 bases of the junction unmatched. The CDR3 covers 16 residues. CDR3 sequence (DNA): TGTGCCAGCAGCTTAGATTCAGGGGGCGCATCCTACGAGCAGTACTTC. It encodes CASSLDSGGASYEQYF.

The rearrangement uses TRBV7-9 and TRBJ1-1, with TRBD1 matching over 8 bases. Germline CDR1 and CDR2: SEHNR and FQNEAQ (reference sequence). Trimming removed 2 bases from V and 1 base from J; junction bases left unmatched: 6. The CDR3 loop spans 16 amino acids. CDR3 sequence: CASSLSSTGANTEAFF. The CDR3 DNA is TGTGCCAGCAGCTTATCGTCGACAGGGGCGAACACTGAAGCTTTCTTT.

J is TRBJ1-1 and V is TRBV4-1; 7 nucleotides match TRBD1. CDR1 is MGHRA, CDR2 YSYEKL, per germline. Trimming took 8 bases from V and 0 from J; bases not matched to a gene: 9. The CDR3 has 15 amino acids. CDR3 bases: TGCGCCAGCGGCTATCGACAGGGACTGAACACTGAAGCTTTCTTT. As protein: CASGYRQGLNTEAFF.

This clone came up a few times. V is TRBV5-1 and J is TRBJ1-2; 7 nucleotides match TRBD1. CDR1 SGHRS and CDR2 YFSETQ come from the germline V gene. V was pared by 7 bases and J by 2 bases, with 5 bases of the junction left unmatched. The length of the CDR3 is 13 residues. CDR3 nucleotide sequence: TGCGCCAGCCCGGGACAGATGAACTATGGCTACACCTTC. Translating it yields CASPGQMNYGYTF. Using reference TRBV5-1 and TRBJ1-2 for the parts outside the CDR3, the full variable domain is KAGVTQTPRYLIKTRGQQVTLSCSPISGHRSVSWYQQTPGQGLQFLFEYFSETQRNKGNFPGRFSGRQFSNSRSEMNVSTLELGDSALYLCASPGQMNYGYTFGSGTRLTVV.

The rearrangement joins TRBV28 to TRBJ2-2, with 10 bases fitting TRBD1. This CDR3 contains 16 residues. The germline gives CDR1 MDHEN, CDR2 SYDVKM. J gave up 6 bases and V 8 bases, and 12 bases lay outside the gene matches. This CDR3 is CASRNSGTGVSGELFF. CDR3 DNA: TGTGCCAGCCGAAATTCCGGGACAGGGGTCTCCGGGGAGCTGTTTTTT.

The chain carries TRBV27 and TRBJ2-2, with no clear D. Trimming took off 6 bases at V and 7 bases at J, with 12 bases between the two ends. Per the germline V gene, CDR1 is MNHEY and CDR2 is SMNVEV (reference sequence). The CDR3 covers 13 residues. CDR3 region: CASRSLIDGELFF. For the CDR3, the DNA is TGTGCCAGCAGGTCCCTTATTGACGGGGAGCTGTTTTTT.

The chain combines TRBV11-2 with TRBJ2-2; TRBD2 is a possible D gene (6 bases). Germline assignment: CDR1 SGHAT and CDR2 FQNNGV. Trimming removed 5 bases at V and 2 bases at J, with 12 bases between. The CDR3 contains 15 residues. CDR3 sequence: CASSPRLVNTGELFF. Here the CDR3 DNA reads TGTGCCAGCAGCCCGCGACTAGTAAACACCGGGGAGCTGTTTTTT.

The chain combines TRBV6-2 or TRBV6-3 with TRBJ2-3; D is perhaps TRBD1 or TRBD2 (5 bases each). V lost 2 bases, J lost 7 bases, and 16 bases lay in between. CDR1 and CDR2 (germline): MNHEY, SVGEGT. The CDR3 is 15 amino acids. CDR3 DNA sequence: TGTGCCAGCAGTTACGGGACCTCCCGCTGGTATACGCAGTATTTT. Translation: CASSYGTSRWYTQYF.

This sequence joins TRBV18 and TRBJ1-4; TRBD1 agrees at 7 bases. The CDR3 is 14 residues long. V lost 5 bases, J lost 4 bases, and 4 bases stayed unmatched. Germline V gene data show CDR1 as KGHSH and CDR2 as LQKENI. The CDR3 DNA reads TGTGCCAGCTCATCAGGGGGGAATAATGAAAAACTGTTTTTT. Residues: CASSSGGNNEKLFF.

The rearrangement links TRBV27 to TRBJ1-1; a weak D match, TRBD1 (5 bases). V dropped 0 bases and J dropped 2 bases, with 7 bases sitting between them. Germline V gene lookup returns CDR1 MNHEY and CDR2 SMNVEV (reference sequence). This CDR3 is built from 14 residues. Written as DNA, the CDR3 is TGTGCCAGCAGTTTATCCTGGACAAACACTGAAGCTTTCTTT. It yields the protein CASSLSWTNTEAFF.

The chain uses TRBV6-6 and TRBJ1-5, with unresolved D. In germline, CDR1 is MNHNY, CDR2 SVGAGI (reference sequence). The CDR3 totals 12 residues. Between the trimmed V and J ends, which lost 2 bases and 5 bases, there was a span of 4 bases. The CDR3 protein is CASSYADQPQHF. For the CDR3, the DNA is TGTGCCAGCAGTTACGCGGATCAGCCCCAGCATTTT.

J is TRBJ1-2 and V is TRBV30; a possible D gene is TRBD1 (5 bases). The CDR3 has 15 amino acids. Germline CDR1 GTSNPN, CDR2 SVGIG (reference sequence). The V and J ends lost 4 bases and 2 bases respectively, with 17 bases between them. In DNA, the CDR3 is TGTGCCTGGAAGAACAGGTTGAAGGGGAACTATGGCTACACCTTC. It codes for CAWKNRLKGNYGYTF. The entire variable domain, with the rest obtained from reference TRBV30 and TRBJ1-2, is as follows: SQTIHQWPATLVQPVGSPLSLECTVEGTSNPNLYWYRQAAGRGLQLLFYSVGIGQISSEVPQNLSASRPQDRQFILSSKKLLLSDSGFYLCAWKNRLKGNYGYTFGSGTRLTVV.

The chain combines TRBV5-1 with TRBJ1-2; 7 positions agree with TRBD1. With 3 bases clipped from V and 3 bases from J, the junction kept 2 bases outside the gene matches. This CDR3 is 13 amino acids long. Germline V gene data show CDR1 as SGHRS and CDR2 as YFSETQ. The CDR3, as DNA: TGCGCCAGCAGCTCGACAGGGTACTATGGCTACACCTTC. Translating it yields CASSSTGYYGYTF.